The source of this T cell receptor (beta chain) is a study of blood T cell repertoires in COVID-19. Looking at the study overall: Sites in the United States, Italy and Spain provided acute and convalescent COVID-19 samples. PBMCs, B-cell-depleted T cells, or T cells provided the cDNA or gDNA that made up the material.

The authors' processing: Reference gene primer amplification yielded estimated nucleated cell counts. The assay was immunoSEQ multiplex PCR, and TCRdb's table has in-frame clones only and misses some. V, J and clone size derive from that table, while D and trimming were established from the DNA sequence. This sample has about 110,000 clones, with around 82% found just once. The CDR3 extends over 14 amino acids. The V gene end was trimmed by 1 base and the J gene end by 8 bases; junction bases not matched to a gene: 3. Germline-derived CDR1 and CDR2 are LGHNA and YSLEER. The TCR originated in a woman in her sixties or seventies with acute or convalescent COVID-19. The sequencing sample was made of peripheral blood. J is TRBJ1-4 and V is TRBV4-3; 8 positions match TRBD1. The CDR3 sequence: CASSQGTGREKLFF. The CDR3 DNA follows: TGCGCCAGCAGCCAAGGGACAGGGCGAGAAAAACTGTTTTTT.